A selection of T cell receptor beta chains follows, all from one sample in a study of graft-versus-host responses after intestinal transplantation. Repertoires were generated with immunoSEQ multiplex PCR, while TCRdb's copy carries only in-frame clones and drops some. The sample has roughly 2,000 clones, 88% seen once; the top ten hold around 7%. The source material was ileum tissue, sampled approximately 400 days after intestinal transplantation. These receptors were obtained from a human patient who received an intestinal transplant, so some T cells may come from the graft donor. Both conserved end residues are part of each CDR3. Fields, in order: J gene, clone size, D gene, V gene, CDR3 protein, CDR3 DNA. The D gene is left open where the match is weak. Some rows mark clone size as missing; the rest say once, few, many or name a class of expanded clone.

j_gene: TRBJ1-2; abundance: NA; d_gene: TRBD1; v_gene: TRBV6-1; CDR3aa: CASRKGQANYGYTF; CDR3nt: TGTGCCAGCAGAAAGGGACAGGCAAACTATGGCTACACCTTC
j_gene: TRBJ1-6; abundance: NA; d_gene: TRBD1; v_gene: TRBV5-6; CDR3aa: CASSFGQGSPLHF; CDR3nt: TGTGCCAGCAGCTTCGGACAGGGTTCACCCCTCCACTTT
j_gene: TRBJ2-7; abundance: NA; d_gene: NA; v_gene: TRBV6-5; CDR3aa: CASSPAGSVNEQYF; CDR3nt: TGTGCCAGCAGTCCCGCGGGCTCCGTCAACGAGCAGTACTTC
j_gene: TRBJ2-3; abundance: NA; d_gene: NA; v_gene: TRBV7-2; CDR3aa: CASSSTGAADTQYF; CDR3nt: TGTGCCAGCAGCTCGACCGGAGCCGCAGATACGCAGTATTTT
j_gene: TRBJ2-2; abundance: once; d_gene: TRBD1; v_gene: TRBV11-3; CDR3aa: CASSFRDSPTGELFF; CDR3nt: TGTGCCAGCAGCTTCCGGGACAGTCCCACCGGGGAGCTGTTTTTT
j_gene: TRBJ1-2; abundance: NA; d_gene: TRBD1; v_gene: TRBV19; CDR3aa: CASSDRDREGYGYTF; CDR3nt: TGTGCCAGTAGTGACCGGGACAGGGAGGGCTATGGCTACACCTTC
j_gene: TRBJ1-1; abundance: NA; d_gene: NA; v_gene: TRBV28; CDR3aa: CASSLTGRRNTEAFF; CDR3nt: TGTGCCAGCAGTTTAACCGGACGGAGGAACACTGAAGCTTTCTTT
j_gene: TRBJ2-2; abundance: NA; d_gene: NA; v_gene: TRBV19; CDR3aa: CASSDHTDTGELFF; CDR3nt: TGTGCCAGTAGCGATCACACGGACACCGGGGAGCTGTTTTTT
j_gene: TRBJ2-1; abundance: NA; d_gene: NA; v_gene: TRBV6-5; CDR3aa: CASNLNRKIGNEQFF; CDR3nt: TGTGCCAGCAACTTAAACAGGAAAATAGGCAATGAGCAGTTCTTC
j_gene: TRBJ1-6; abundance: NA; d_gene: NA; v_gene: TRBV25-1; CDR3aa: CASSEVEGGVGGSPLHF; CDR3nt: TGTGCCAGCAGTGAAGTTGAGGGGGGTGTAGGAGGATCACCCCTCCACTTT
j_gene: TRBJ1-6; abundance: NA; d_gene: NA; v_gene: TRBV5-5; CDR3aa: CASRRQEGSYNSPLHF; CDR3nt: TGTGCCAGCAGGCGCCAAGAGGGATCCTATAATTCACCCCTCCACTTT
j_gene: TRBJ2-5; abundance: once; d_gene: NA; v_gene: TRBV6-6; CDR3aa: CASTYQETQYF; CDR3nt: TGTGCCAGCACTTACCAAGAGACCCAGTACTTC
j_gene: TRBJ2-2; abundance: NA; d_gene: NA; v_gene: TRBV5-1; CDR3aa: CASKDGNTGELFF; CDR3nt: TGCGCCAGCAAGGACGGGAACACCGGGGAGCTGTTTTTT
j_gene: TRBJ2-7; abundance: NA; d_gene: TRBD1; v_gene: TRBV27; CDR3aa: CASSLGRGRGSSYEQYF; CDR3nt: TGTGCCAGCAGCCTAGGTAGGGGCAGGGGGAGCTCCTACGAGCAGTACTTC
j_gene: TRBJ2-7; abundance: NA; d_gene: NA; v_gene: TRBV27; CDR3aa: CASRVDGSSTGYEQYF; CDR3nt: TGTGCCAGTCGCGTAGACGGGAGCTCAACTGGGTACGAGCAGTACTTC
j_gene: TRBJ2-1; abundance: NA; d_gene: NA; v_gene: TRBV25-1; CDR3aa: CASSGLGPERFEQFF; CDR3nt: TGTGCCAGCAGTGGCTTGGGCCCGGAGAGGTTTGAGCAGTTCTTC
j_gene: TRBJ2-6; abundance: NA; d_gene: TRBD1; v_gene: TRBV4-2; CDR3aa: CASSPGQDSGANVLTF; CDR3nt: TGTGCCAGCAGCCCGGGACAGGACTCTGGGGCCAACGTCCTGACTTTC
j_gene: TRBJ2-2; abundance: NA; d_gene: TRBD1; v_gene: TRBV5-1; CDR3aa: CASSQRTGAGELFF; CDR3nt: TGCGCCAGCAGCCAAAGAACAGGGGCCGGGGAGCTGTTTTTT
j_gene: TRBJ1-2; abundance: NA; d_gene: NA; v_gene: TRBV6-1; CDR3aa: CARDRGHLHGGYTF; CDR3nt: TGTGCCCGAGACCGGGGACACCTCCACGGAGGCTACACCTTC
j_gene: TRBJ1-2; abundance: NA; d_gene: NA; v_gene: TRBV6-5; CDR3aa: CASSYSGPSGYTF; CDR3nt: TGTGCCAGCAGTTACTCTGGACCCTCGGGCTACACCTTC
j_gene: TRBJ2-1; abundance: few; d_gene: TRBD2; v_gene: TRBV6-1; CDR3aa: CASSETAGGRNEQFF; CDR3nt: TGTGCCAGCAGTGAAACGGCGGGAGGGCGTAATGAGCAGTTCTTC
j_gene: TRBJ2-3; abundance: NA; d_gene: NA; v_gene: TRBV5-4; CDR3aa: CASSLGTDSSTDTQYF; CDR3nt: TGTGCCAGCAGCTTGGGGACAGATTCTAGCACAGATACGCAGTATTTT
j_gene: TRBJ2-7; abundance: NA; d_gene: TRBD1; v_gene: TRBV18; CDR3aa: CASSPDRYEQYF; CDR3nt: TGTGCCAGCTCACCGGACAGGTACGAGCAGTACTTC
j_gene: TRBJ2-2; abundance: NA; d_gene: TRBD1; v_gene: TRBV7-9; CDR3aa: CAAIPGQKTGELFF; CDR3nt: TGTGCCGCCATTCCGGGACAGAAAACCGGGGAGCTGTTTTTT
j_gene: TRBJ2-5; abundance: NA; d_gene: TRBD2; v_gene: TRBV28; CDR3aa: CASSRTSAQGETQYF; CDR3nt: TGTGCCAGCAGCCGTACTAGCGCCCAAGGAGAGACCCAGTACTTC
j_gene: TRBJ2-2; abundance: NA; d_gene: TRBD1; v_gene: TRBV10-1; CDR3aa: CASRSGTGTGELFF; CDR3nt: TGCGCCAGCAGATCCGGGACAGGGACCGGGGAGCTGTTTTTT
j_gene: TRBJ2-3; abundance: NA; d_gene: NA; v_gene: TRBV10-3; CDR3aa: CAISDRLSTDTQYF; CDR3nt: TGTGCCATCAGTGACAGGCTTAGCACAGATACGCAGTATTTT
j_gene: TRBJ1-5; abundance: NA; d_gene: NA; v_gene: TRBV15; CDR3aa: CATSRDRRHLGNQPQHF; CDR3nt: TGTGCCACCAGCAGAGATCGTCGGCACTTGGGAAATCAGCCCCAGCATTTT
j_gene: TRBJ2-1; abundance: NA; d_gene: NA; v_gene: TRBV19; CDR3aa: CASSSGLYNEQFF; CDR3nt: TGTGCCAGTAGTAGCGGACTCTACAATGAGCAGTTCTTC
j_gene: TRBJ2-5; abundance: NA; d_gene: TRBD2; v_gene: TRBV2; CDR3aa: CASRRLAGTQETQYF; CDR3nt: TGTGCCAGCAGGCGTCTAGCGGGTACCCAAGAGACCCAGTACTTC
j_gene: TRBJ1-1; abundance: NA; d_gene: TRBD1; v_gene: TRBV7-9; CDR3aa: CASSPQTGGKEAFF; CDR3nt: TGTGCCAGCAGCCCTCAGACAGGGGGCAAGGAGGCTTTCTTT
j_gene: TRBJ2-5; abundance: NA; d_gene: NA; v_gene: TRBV7-3; CDR3aa: CASSLRGEPQETQYF; CDR3nt: TGTGCCAGCAGCCTCCGCGGTGAACCCCAAGAGACCCAGTACTTC
j_gene: TRBJ2-1; abundance: NA; d_gene: TRBD2; v_gene: TRBV11-3; CDR3aa: CASSLEAGGNEQFF; CDR3nt: TGTGCCAGCAGCTTAGAAGCGGGGGGCAATGAGCAGTTCTTC
j_gene: TRBJ1-2; abundance: NA; d_gene: NA; v_gene: TRBV6-5; CDR3aa: CASSFSPVRVDYGYTF; CDR3nt: TGTGCCAGCAGTTTCTCTCCGGTCAGGGTCGACTATGGCTACACCTTC
j_gene: TRBJ2-3; abundance: NA; d_gene: TRBD2; v_gene: TRBV18; CDR3aa: CASSQLAGGQDTQYF; CDR3nt: TGTGCCAGCTCACAACTAGCGGGGGGGCAAGATACGCAGTATTTT
j_gene: TRBJ2-2; abundance: NA; d_gene: NA; v_gene: TRBV7-6; CDR3aa: CASSANLGSSTAGELFF; CDR3nt: TGTGCCAGCAGCGCAAATCTGGGCAGTTCAACGGCCGGGGAGCTGTTTTTT
j_gene: TRBJ2-7; abundance: NA; d_gene: TRBD1; v_gene: TRBV18; CDR3aa: CASSLETGDPSYEQYF; CDR3nt: TGTGCCAGCTCACTCGAGACAGGGGACCCTTCGTACGAGCAGTACTTC
j_gene: TRBJ2-1; abundance: NA; d_gene: TRBD1; v_gene: TRBV5-6; CDR3aa: CASSLRQGATYNEQFF; CDR3nt: TGTGCCAGCAGCTTGCGACAGGGGGCCACCTACAATGAGCAGTTCTTC
j_gene: TRBJ2-5; abundance: NA; d_gene: NA; v_gene: TRBV2; CDR3aa: CASHRGQETQYF; CDR3nt: TGTGCCAGCCACCGGGGTCAAGAGACCCAGTACTTC
j_gene: TRBJ2-7; abundance: NA; d_gene: NA; v_gene: TRBV6-8; CDR3aa: CATPTPYEQYF; CDR3nt: TGTGCCACCCCAACACCGTACGAGCAGTACTTC
j_gene: TRBJ2-7; abundance: NA; d_gene: NA; v_gene: TRBV7-2; CDR3aa: CASSLIGWVLDRTNYEQYF; CDR3nt: TGTGCCAGCAGCTTAATTGGGTGGGTCTTAGACCGAACTAACTACGAGCAGTACTTC
j_gene: TRBJ1-1; abundance: NA; d_gene: TRBD1; v_gene: TRBV6-9; CDR3aa: CASSLRGRETEAFF; CDR3nt: TGTGCCAGCAGTCTGAGGGGGCGCGAGACTGAAGCTTTCTTT
j_gene: TRBJ1-1; abundance: once; d_gene: NA; v_gene: TRBV6-6; CDR3aa: CASSYSVPRDTEAFF; CDR3nt: TGTGCCAGCAGTTACTCTGTCCCGCGGGACACTGAAGCTTTCTTT
j_gene: TRBJ2-2; abundance: NA; d_gene: NA; v_gene: TRBV30; CDR3aa: CAWQTNTGELFF; CDR3nt: TGTGCCTGGCAAACAAACACCGGGGAGCTGTTTTTT
j_gene: TRBJ2-7; abundance: NA; d_gene: NA; v_gene: TRBV6-1; CDR3aa: CASSEGDTSYEQYF; CDR3nt: TGTGCCAGCAGTGAAGGGGACACCTCCTACGAGCAGTACTTC
j_gene: TRBJ2-2; abundance: NA; d_gene: NA; v_gene: TRBV19; CDR3aa: CASSARTGGGELFF; CDR3nt: TGTGCCAGTAGTGCCCGGACTGGTGGCGGGGAGCTGTTTTTT
j_gene: TRBJ1-5; abundance: NA; d_gene: TRBD1; v_gene: TRBV19; CDR3aa: CASSMGGQHNQPQHF; CDR3nt: TGTGCCAGTAGTATGGGGGGACAGCACAATCAGCCCCAGCATTTT
j_gene: TRBJ2-3; abundance: NA; d_gene: NA; v_gene: TRBV28; CDR3aa: CASWPHRGGTDTQYF; CDR3nt: TGTGCCAGCTGGCCCCACAGGGGAGGTACAGATACGCAGTATTTT
j_gene: TRBJ2-5; abundance: NA; d_gene: NA; v_gene: TRBV28; CDR3aa: CASSLSGQETQYF; CDR3nt: TGTGCCAGCAGTTTATCAGGACAAGAGACCCAGTACTTC
j_gene: TRBJ2-3; abundance: NA; d_gene: TRBD2; v_gene: TRBV5-6; CDR3aa: CASSLLAGGPNTQYF; CDR3nt: TGTGCCAGCAGCTTGTTAGCGGGGGGGCCAAATACGCAGTATTTT
j_gene: TRBJ1-1; abundance: NA; d_gene: NA; v_gene: TRBV28; CDR3aa: CASSLGGVVEAFF; CDR3nt: TGTGCCAGCAGTTTAGGTGGTGTGGTGGAAGCTTTCTTT
j_gene: TRBJ2-1; abundance: NA; d_gene: TRBD2; v_gene: TRBV11-3; CDR3aa: CASSPSGGRAAEQFF; CDR3nt: TGTGCCAGCAGCCCTAGCGGCGGGAGGGCGGCCGAGCAGTTCTTC